The 10 T cell receptor beta chains reported below all come from one sample, sequenced in a study of control samples from healthy donors and cancer patients. Some clones are missing from TCRdb's copy, which holds only in-frame ones; the method was immunoSEQ multiplex PCR. The data hold about 150,000 clones, with roughly 90% observed a single time. Sequencing input: blood. Receptors originate from a man aged 25 to 45 in good health.

The chain recombines TRBV7-2 with TRBJ1-4; D unclear. Germline assignment: CDR1 SGHTA and CDR2 FQGNSA. The CDR3 length is 13 residues. V was cut by 4 bases and J by 5 bases, with 8 bases left in between. CDR3 DNA sequence: TGTGCCAGCAGCTGGGGAGGGAATGAAAAACTGTTTTTT. Residues: CASSWGGNEKLFF. The whole variable domain, remainder taken from reference TRBV7-2 and TRBJ1-4, is GAGVSQSPSNKVTEKGKDVELRCDPISGHTALYWYRQSLGQGLEFLIYFQGNSAPDKSGLPSDRFSAERTGGSVSTLTIQRTQQEDSAVYLCASSWGGNEKLFFGSGTQLSVL.

This chain joins TRBV6-9 and TRBJ1-5; possible D gene TRBD1, 5 bases. In germline, CDR1 is MNHGY, CDR2 SVAAGI. The CDR3 extends over 17 amino acids. With 9 bases removed from V and 2 bases from J, the gap between germline ends came to 23 bases. The CDR3 DNA reads as TGTGCCAGGGTTGGGGGGAGGGGTGGAAGTGGCAATCAGCCCCAGCATTTT. Its translation is CARVGGRGGSGNQPQHF.

The chain employs TRBV7-9 and TRBJ2-7, with D uncertain. CDR3 length: 15 residues. V shed 6 bases and J shed 0 bases, with 15 bases lying between them. CDR1 and CDR2 (germline): SEHNR, FQNEAQ (reference sequence). CDR3 DNA sequence: TGTGCCAGCAGATCACACCCGTCGAGCTCCTACGAGCAGTACTTC. It encodes CASRSHPSSSYEQYF.

This clone was seen once. Different DNA sequences within this sample yield the same CDR3. The chain carries TRBV7-2 and TRBJ1-5; D gene uncertain. The V end lost 1 base, the J end lost 7 bases, and 5 bases lay between the germline ends. The CDR3 contains 12 residues. Germline V gives CDR1 SGHTA, CDR2 FQGNSA. The CDR3 DNA is TGTGCCAGCAGCTTAGTTGGGCAGCCCCAGCATTTT. Translated: CASSLVGQPQHF.

This sequence joins TRBV9 and TRBJ2-7; TRBD2 might be the D (7 bases). Trimming stripped 4 bases from V and 4 bases from J, with 18 bases between. The germline V gene encodes CDR1 SGDLS and CDR2 YYNGEE. The CDR3 loop spans 15 amino acids. The CDR3 bases are TGTGCCAGCAGCCGTACTACAGGGCGGGAGTACGAGCAGTACTTC. It translates to CASSRTTGREYEQYF.

The rearrangement uses TRBV29-1 and TRBJ2-2, with D tentatively TRBD1 (5 bases). The CDR3 has 12 amino acids. Looked up from germline, CDR1 is SQVTM and CDR2 is ANQGSEA. Trimming shortened V by 4 bases and J by 7 bases, and 10 bases separated the two germline ends. The CDR3 DNA reads TGCAGCGTTGCCAGGGCAGGCGGGGAGCTGTTTTTT. This encodes CSVARAGGELFF.

This clone appeared a single time. This chain uses TRBV24-1 with TRBJ2-1; 12 nucleotides line up with TRBD1. J was trimmed by 12 bases and V by 5 bases; bases with no gene match: 7. The CDR3 has 14 residues. Germline V CDR1 and CDR2: KGHDR, SFDVKD. CDR3 in amino acids: CATSGDRGRGLQFF. Written as DNA, the CDR3 is TGTGCCACCAGTGGGGACAGGGGGCGGGGGCTGCAGTTCTTC.

Concerning this clone itself: The junction shows a germline mismatch at one end, possibly a read error. The chain recombines TRBV7-7 with TRBJ2-5; 7 nucleotides agree with TRBD1. The CDR3 consists of 15 residues. Germline CDR1 and CDR2: SSHAT and FNYEAQ (reference sequence). DNA of the CDR3: TGTGCTAGCAGCTTAGCCTGGGGGACAGCCGGGACCCAGTACTTC. Amino acids: CASSLAWGTAGTQYF.

This rearrangement joins TRBV7-3 to TRBJ1-2; the D gene is possibly TRBD1 (5 bases). V was pared by 0 bases and J by 8 bases, with 22 bases between. Germline-derived CDR1 and CDR2 are SGHTA and FQGTGA. The CDR3 is 17 amino acids. CDR3 amino acids: CASSLTGSEPLGVGYTF. The CDR3 DNA is TGTGCCAGCAGCTTAACAGGGTCAGAGCCTCTGGGGGTGGGCTACACCTTC.

This clone was counted only a few times. This chain uses TRBV10-1 with TRBJ2-3; 9 positions agree with TRBD2. The germline V gene encodes CDR1 WNHNN and CDR2 SYGVQD (reference sequence). The CDR3 is made up of 15 amino acids. Unmatched junction bases numbered 5, after V lost 5 bases and J lost 2 bases. The CDR3 sequence: CASSRSGRNTDTQYF. The CDR3 DNA follows: TGCGCCAGCAGTAGGAGCGGGAGGAACACAGATACGCAGTATTTT.